This TCR beta chain was captured in a study of T cells in Graves' hyperthyroidism and ophthalmopathy. Overall study results and limits: The majority of expanded thyroid clonotypes above 0.001 also appeared in blood. Before onset, ophthalmopathy was predicted by the model a median 6.5 months earlier.

The V gene lost 5 bases and the J gene lost 6 bases, with 12 bases spanning the gap. The CDR3 is 13 residues long. CDR1 is SGHVS and CDR2 is FQNEAQ in the germline V gene. Using RNA transcripts as the source, TCR beta CDR3 regions were amplified. The primer set for the first-round RT-PCR of the TCR CDR3 was HTBI. TCRdb re-called the multiplex PCR reads through MiXCR, storing one row per CDR3 protein. The sample consists of 300,000 or so distinct CDR3 sequences, 15% to 20% of them appearing once. This clonotype has more than one count but fewer than ten. Its specificity is unknown. The material sequenced was blood. The gene calls are TRBV7-8 and TRBJ2-3; a weak D match, TRBD2 (5 bases). This clonotype was obtained from a woman aged 60-75 years with Graves' ophthalmopathy. CDR3 residues: CASSGKWEDTQYF. The CDR3 region has the DNA TGTGCCAGCAGCGGCAAATGGGAGGATACGCAGTATTTT.